The clone carrying this TCR beta chain was counted only a few times. Its target is unknown. Germline CDR1 is SGHDT and CDR2 is YYEEEE. V lost 6 bases and J 5 bases, leaving 22 bases between the germline ends. The CDR3 is 16 residues long. The data originate from a study of cytomegalovirus exposure and HLA in healthy donors. Points from the study as a whole: Among TCR beta chains of equal frequency, HLA-associated ones were more clonally expanded in a later analysis. Reported performance of the classifier showed diagnosis of cytomegalovirus status with high specificity and sensitivity.

60 Vbeta and 13 Jbeta primers were used in PCR. The method was immunoSEQ multiplex PCR; TCRdb's version includes in-frame clones alone and lacks a portion of them. The data hold approximately 190,000 clones, with about four fifths observed a single time. The rearrangement links TRBV5-6 to TRBJ2-3; D perhaps matches TRBD2 (5 bases). The clonotype comes from a young woman in good health and CMV-seropositive. The sequenced sample consisted of PBMCs. In DNA, the CDR3 is TGTGCCAGCAACCCTCTCGGAGCGGCTTCCGTAGATACGCAGTATTTT. As protein: CASNPLGAASVDTQYF.